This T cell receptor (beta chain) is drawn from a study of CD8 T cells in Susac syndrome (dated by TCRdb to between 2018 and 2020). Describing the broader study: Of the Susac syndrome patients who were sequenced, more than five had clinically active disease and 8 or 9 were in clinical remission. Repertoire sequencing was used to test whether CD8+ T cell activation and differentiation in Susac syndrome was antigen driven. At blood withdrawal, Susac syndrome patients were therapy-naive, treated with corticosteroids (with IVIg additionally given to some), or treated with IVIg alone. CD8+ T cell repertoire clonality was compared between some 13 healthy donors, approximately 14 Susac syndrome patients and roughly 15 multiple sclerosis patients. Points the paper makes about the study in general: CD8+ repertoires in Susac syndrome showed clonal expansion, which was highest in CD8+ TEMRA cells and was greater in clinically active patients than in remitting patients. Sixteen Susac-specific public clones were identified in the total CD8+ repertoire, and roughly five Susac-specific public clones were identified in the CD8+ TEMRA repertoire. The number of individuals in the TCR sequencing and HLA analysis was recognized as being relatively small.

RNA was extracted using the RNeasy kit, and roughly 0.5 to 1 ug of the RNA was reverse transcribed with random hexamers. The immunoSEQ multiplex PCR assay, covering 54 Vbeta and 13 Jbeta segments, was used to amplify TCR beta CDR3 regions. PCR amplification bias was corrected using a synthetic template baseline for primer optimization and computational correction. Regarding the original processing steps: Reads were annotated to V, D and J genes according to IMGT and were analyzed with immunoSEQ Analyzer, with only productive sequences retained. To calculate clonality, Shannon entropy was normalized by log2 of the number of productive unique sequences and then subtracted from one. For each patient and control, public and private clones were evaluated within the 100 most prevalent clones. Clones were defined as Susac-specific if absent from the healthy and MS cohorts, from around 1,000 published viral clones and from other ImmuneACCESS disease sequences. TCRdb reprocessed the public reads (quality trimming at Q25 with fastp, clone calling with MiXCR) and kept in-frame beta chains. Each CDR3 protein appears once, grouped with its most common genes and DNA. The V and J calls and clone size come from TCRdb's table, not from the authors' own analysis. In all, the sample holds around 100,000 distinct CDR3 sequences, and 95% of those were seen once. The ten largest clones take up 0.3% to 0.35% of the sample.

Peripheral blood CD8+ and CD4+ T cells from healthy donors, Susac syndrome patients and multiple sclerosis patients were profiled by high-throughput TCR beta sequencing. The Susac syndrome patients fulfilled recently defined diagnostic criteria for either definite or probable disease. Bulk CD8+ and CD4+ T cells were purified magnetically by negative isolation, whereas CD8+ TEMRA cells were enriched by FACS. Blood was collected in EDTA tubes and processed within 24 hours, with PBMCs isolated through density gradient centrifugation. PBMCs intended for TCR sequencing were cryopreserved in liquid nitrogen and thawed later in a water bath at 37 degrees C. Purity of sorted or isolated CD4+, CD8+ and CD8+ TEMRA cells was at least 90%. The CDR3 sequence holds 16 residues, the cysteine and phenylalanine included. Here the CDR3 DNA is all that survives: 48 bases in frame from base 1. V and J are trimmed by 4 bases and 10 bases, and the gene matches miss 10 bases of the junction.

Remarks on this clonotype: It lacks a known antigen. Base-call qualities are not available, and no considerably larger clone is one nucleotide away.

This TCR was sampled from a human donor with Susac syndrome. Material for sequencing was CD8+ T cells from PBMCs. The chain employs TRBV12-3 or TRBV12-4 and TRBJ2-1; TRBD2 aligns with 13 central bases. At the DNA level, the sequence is TGTGCCAGCAGTTCAAACAGACTAGCGGGGGGTTACGAGCAGTTCTTC. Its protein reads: CASSSNRLAGGYEQFF.